Listed here are 22 T cell receptor beta chains from one sample, sequenced in a study of T cell repertoires in ileal Crohn's disease. The time point: inflamed ileum from the surgical specimen. Here immunoSEQ multiplex PCR was the method, and the copy in TCRdb shows in-frame clones only, minus some. This sample has 15,000 or so clones, with 75% to 80% found just once. The sequenced sample was ileal tissue. These TCRs come from an adult with Crohn's disease.

The CDR3: CASSAWDRAGDTQYF. In nucleotides, the CDR3 is TGTGCCAGCAGCGCGTGGGACAGAGCTGGAGATACGCAGTATTTT. The chain links TRBV7-9 to TRBJ2-3, with TRBD1 matching over 7 bases. This CDR3 comprises 15 residues. Trimming cost V 5 bases and J 5 bases; bases outside gene matches: 10. CDR1 and CDR2 from the germline V gene are SEHNR and FQNEAQ (reference sequence).

This chain connects TRBV2 to TRBJ1-6; weak D call: TRBD1 (5 bases). The CDR3 sequence is 15 residues long. Germline V gene data show CDR1 as SNHLY and CDR2 as FYNNEI. Trimming removed 2 bases at V and 7 bases at J, with 12 bases between. CDR3 DNA sequence: TGTGCCAGCAGTGAATATGGGGCCCAAAATTCACCCCTCCACTTT. Translated: CASSEYGAQNSPLHF.

The chain has TRBV4-2 and TRBJ2-7, with D maybe TRBD2 (6 bases). Germline CDR1 and CDR2: LGHNA and YNFKEQ. This CDR3 has 14 residues. With 5 bases removed from V and 6 bases from J, the gap between germline ends came to 17 bases. As DNA, the CDR3 is TGTGCCAGCAGCGATATAAGTGGGGGGAGCGAGCAGTACTTC. It yields the protein CASSDISGGSEQYF.

J is TRBJ2-1 and V is TRBV21-1; TRBD2, as called in the table, went unchecked against the DNA. TRBV21-1 is a documented pseudogene. CDR3 length equals 16 residues. The CDR3 nucleotides are TGTGCCAGCAGCAAAGGACTAGCGGGAAAGTACAATGAGCAGTTCTTC. Its translation: CASSKGLAGKYNEQFF.

The rearrangement uses TRBV28 and TRBJ1-5; D possibly corresponds to TRBD1 (5 bases). This CDR3 is 18 amino acids long. Germline V gives CDR1 MDHEN, CDR2 SYDVKM. The V gene lost 5 bases and the J gene lost 4 bases, with 24 bases spanning the gap. The chain's CDR3 is CASSTALYRQGENQPQHF. The CDR3 nucleotides read TGTGCCAGCAGTACCGCACTCTACCGCCAGGGCGAAAATCAGCCCCAGCATTTT. Variable domain in full (rest from reference TRBV28 and TRBJ1-5): DVKVTQSSRYLVKRTGEKVFLECVQDMDHENMFWYRQDPGLGLRLIYFSYDVKMKEKGDIPEGYSVSREKKERFSLILESASTNQTSMYLCASSTALYRQGENQPQHFGDGTRLSIL.

This clone was seen only a few times. The V and J genes are TRBV19 and TRBJ1-2, with TRBD1 matching 9 bases. The CDR3 has 15 residues. Trimming took 5 bases from V and 2 from J; bases not matched to a gene: 6. CDR1 and CDR2 from the germline V gene are LNHDA and SQIVND (reference sequence). Here the CDR3 reads CASSVTGTGNYGYTF. The DNA of the CDR3 is TGTGCCAGTAGTGTAACCGGGACAGGGAACTATGGCTACACCTTC.

This chain connects TRBV5-5 to TRBJ2-2; no clear D. Germline CDR1 is SGHKS and CDR2 is YYEKEE (reference sequence). Trimming pared 4 bases from V and 5 bases from J, leaving 12 bases between. This CDR3 contains 14 residues. The CDR3 loop reads CASSVTPGTGELFF. The CDR3 DNA reads as TGTGCCAGCAGCGTGACCCCTGGAACCGGGGAGCTGTTTTTT.

This clone counts as medium-sized (0.01 to 0.1%). The V call is TRBV29-1, the J call TRBJ1-1; no reliable D call. Deletions cut 4 bases from V and 11 bases from J, with 14 bases between. This CDR3 contains 11 residues. Germline assignment: CDR1 SQVTM and CDR2 ANQGSEA. The CDR3 DNA sequence: TGCAGCGTTGTGGATTGGCCGAGCGCTTTCTTT. This sequence encodes CSVVDWPSAFF. The variable domain in full, with the rest retrieved from reference TRBV29-1 and TRBJ1-1, is SAVISQKPSRDICQRGTSLTIQCQVDSQVTMMFWYRQQPGQSLTLIATANQGSEATYESGFVIDKFPISRPNLTFSTLTVSNMSPEDSSIYLCSVVDWPSAFFGQGTRLTVV.

Only a few counts were recorded for this clone. This rearrangement joins TRBV5-1 to TRBJ2-3; D unclear. There are 16 residues in the CDR3. The V gene lost 0 bases and the J gene lost 1 base, with 12 bases spanning the gap. CDR1 is SGHRS, CDR2 YFSETQ, per germline. CDR3 nucleotide sequence: TGCGCCAGCAGCTTGGACGGTGTCCAGGGCACAGATACGCAGTATTTT. Translation: CASSLDGVQGTDTQYF.

This clone has only a few counts. The chain joins TRBV5-1 to TRBJ2-3; 9 bases match TRBD1. Germline lookup yields CDR1 SGHRS and CDR2 YFSETQ. This CDR3 contains 15 residues. V was pared by 5 bases and J by 2 bases, with 6 bases of the junction left unmatched. CDR3 amino acids: CASSSGTGLTDTQYF. The CDR3 coding sequence is TGCGCCAGCAGTTCTGGGACAGGGCTCACAGATACGCAGTATTTT.

The V and J genes are TRBV18 and TRBJ2-7; D is unresolved. The CDR3 sequence is 14 residues long. The germline V gene has CDR1 KGHSH and CDR2 LQKENI. Trimming pared 3 bases from V and 2 bases from J, leaving 11 bases between. Here the CDR3 DNA reads TGTGCCAGCTCACCGGGCGGACGGACCTACGAGCAGTACTTC. Its translation: CASSPGGRTYEQYF.

The rearrangement uses TRBV29-1 and TRBJ1-2; TRBD1 is a possible D gene (5 bases). V shed 1 base and J shed 4 bases, with 13 bases lying between them. The germline V gene has CDR1 SQVTM and CDR2 ANQGSEA. The CDR3 sequence is 14 residues long. The DNA for the CDR3 is TGCAGCGTTGAAGGGCAGGGTGGGAGCTATGGCTACACCTTC. Amino acids: CSVEGQGGSYGYTF.

This clone appeared a few times. This sequence joins TRBV11-2 and TRBJ2-5; D may be TRBD2 (6 bases). CDR3 length equals 18 residues. V was pared by 1 base and J by 4 bases, with 22 bases between. Germline V gene data show CDR1 as SGHAT and CDR2 as FQNNGV. In DNA, the CDR3 is TGTGCCAGCAGCTTAGGGTTTTCGACTAGTGATGCCCGAGAGACCCAGTACTTC. Its protein product is CASSLGFSTSDARETQYF.

The chain combines TRBV29-1 with TRBJ1-2, with TRBD1 identical over 7 bases. Germline V gene lookup returns CDR1 SQVTM and CDR2 ANQGSEA. The CDR3 loop spans 13 amino acids. Losses at the gene ends were 6 bases for V and 4 bases for J; bases not matched to a gene: 8. For the CDR3, the DNA is TGCAGCGTCGTTACAGGGGCCGGCTATGGCTACACCTTC. Its translation: CSVVTGAGYGYTF.

The V and J genes are TRBV5-6 and TRBJ2-1; 10 bases map to TRBD2. CDR3 size: 14 residues. Germline V gene data show CDR1 as SGHDT and CDR2 as YYEEEE. The trim removed 2 bases at V and 9 bases at J, leaving 5 bases unmatched. CDR3: CASSFSGRVTEQFF. The CDR3 coding sequence is TGTGCCAGCAGCTTCAGCGGGAGGGTGACTGAGCAGTTCTTC. The full variable domain, in which reference TRBV5-6 and TRBJ2-1 provide the parts outside the CDR3, is DAGVTQSPTHLIKTRGQQVTLRCSPKSGHDTVSWYQQALGQGPQFIFQYYEEEERQRGNFPDRFSGHQFPNYSSELNVNALLLGDSALYLCASSFSGRVTEQFFGPGTRLTVL.

The chain links TRBV30 to TRBJ2-1; 9 nucleotides match TRBD2. V lost 0 bases and J lost 12; bases outside the gene matches: 21. CDR3 length: 18 residues. Germline CDR1 and CDR2: GTSNPN and SVGIG (reference sequence). CDR3 sequence: CAWSVAQRGDRLGFVQFF. CDR3 nucleotides: TGTGCCTGGAGTGTGGCCCAGCGGGGGGACAGACTCGGGTTTGTGCAGTTCTTC.

V and J are TRBV7-9 and TRBJ1-6, with D uncertain. The CDR3 spans 14 residues. Germline-derived CDR1 and CDR2 are SEHNR and FQNEAQ (reference sequence). V was cut by 4 bases and J by 9 bases, with 13 bases left in between. Written as DNA, the CDR3 is TGTGCCAGCAGCTCCCCGTTTGAGACTTCACCCCTCCACTTT. This encodes CASSSPFETSPLHF.

This clone was seen a single time. The J gene is TRBJ2-3, the V gene TRBV9; D unresolved. Trimming took 4 bases from V and 6 from J, leaving 15 bases between them. Germline V gene data show CDR1 as SGDLS and CDR2 as YYNGEE. The CDR3 loop spans 14 amino acids. CDR3: CASSPSPLPDTQYF. The CDR3, as DNA: TGTGCCAGCAGCCCCAGCCCTCTACCTGATACGCAGTATTTT.

V and J are TRBV5-4 and TRBJ1-1, with D perhaps TRBD1 (6 bases). Per the germline V gene, CDR1 is SGHNT and CDR2 is YYREEE (reference sequence). V was pared by 5 bases and J by 4 bases, with 21 bases between. The CDR3 extends over 16 amino acids. CDR3: CASRESGWGRGTEAFF. CDR3 sequence (DNA): TGTGCCAGCAGGGAGAGTGGCTGGGGGCGGGGCACTGAAGCTTTCTTT.

In regard to this clone: Other DNA sequences in this sample translate to the same CDR3. The V gene is TRBV6-1, the J gene TRBJ1-5; D is possibly TRBD1 (5 bases). From germline, CDR1 is MNHNS and CDR2 SASEGT. Trimming left V 2 bases short and J 6 bases short, with 8 bases between. The CDR3 covers 13 residues. The CDR3 region has the DNA TGTGCCAGCAGTGAACAGGGCGGTCAGCCCCAGCATTTT. Amino acid sequence: CASSEQGGQPQHF.

The genes are TRBV13 and TRBJ2-3; D tentatively reads TRBD1 or TRBD2 (6 bases each). Trimming cost V 4 bases and J 8 bases, with 10 bases left between them. Per germline, CDR1 PRHDT and CDR2 FYEKMQ (reference sequence). The CDR3 loop spans 12 amino acids. The CDR3 nucleotides are TGTGCCAGCAGCTCCAAGGGGGGTACGCAGTATTTT. Its translation: CASSSKGGTQYF. Complete variable domain (other parts from reference TRBV13 and TRBJ2-3): AAGVIQSPRHLIKEKRETATLKCYPIPRHDTVYWYQQGPGQDPQFLISFYEKMQSDKGSIPDRFSAQQFSDYHSELNMSSLELGDSALYFCASSSKGGTQYFGPGTRLTVL.

This clone has only a few counts. J is TRBJ1-5 and V is TRBV5-1, with 8 bases aligning to TRBD1. The CDR3 spans 13 residues. CDR1 is SGHRS and CDR2 is YFSETQ in the germline V gene. V shed 5 bases and J 5 bases; nucleotides not matched to a gene: 3. The CDR3 sequence is CASSSGQDQPQHF. The CDR3 DNA is TGCGCCAGCAGTTCGGGACAGGATCAGCCCCAGCATTTT.